Below are 9 T cell receptor beta chains sequenced from a single sample in a study of blood T cell repertoires in COVID-19. Data came from immunoSEQ multiplex PCR; TCRdb stores just in-frame clones and leaves some out. The table has approximately 220,000 clones, around 81% seen once. Sequencing input: PBMCs or T cells enriched from blood (not recorded which). Receptors originate from a middle-aged woman with acute COVID-19.

V gene TRBV7-3 combines with J gene TRBJ2-5; D is undetermined. V was pared by 2 bases and J by 1 base, with 5 bases between. The CDR3 length is 13 residues. CDR1 and CDR2 from the germline V gene are SGHTA and FQGTGA. The CDR3 nucleotides read TGTGCCAGCAGCTTACGGAGCCAAGAGACCCAGTACTTC. It yields the protein CASSLRSQETQYF.

The rearrangement uses TRBV9 and TRBJ1-1; possible D gene TRBD1, 6 bases. The ends were cut back, 3 bases at V and 0 bases at J, with 12 bases in the middle. The CDR3 is made up of 15 amino acids. Per the germline V gene, CDR1 is SGDLS and CDR2 is YYNGEE. CDR3 loop: CASSEGDMLNTEAFF. In DNA, the CDR3 is TGTGCCAGCAGCGAGGGGGACATGTTGAACACTGAAGCTTTCTTT.

J is TRBJ2-3 and V is TRBV7-2, with D maybe TRBD1 (5 bases). V shed 8 bases and J shed 4 bases, with 16 bases lying between them. CDR3 length: 14 residues. Germline CDR1 and CDR2: SGHTA and FQGNSA. CDR3 coding DNA: TGTGCCAGCTCCAAAGGGGATCAGGCAGATACGCAGTATTTT. This codes for CASSKGDQADTQYF.

The table lists this clone with a count of one. The sample carries other DNA sequences with the same CDR3. The rearrangement joins TRBV6-5 to TRBJ1-1, with D unresolved. There are 12 residues in the CDR3. The germline V gene has CDR1 MNHEY and CDR2 SVGAGI. Between the trimmed V and J ends, which lost 6 bases and 7 bases, there was a span of 12 bases. The CDR3 region is CASSSRLSEAFF. The CDR3 coding sequence is TGTGCCAGCAGCTCACGCCTTAGTGAAGCTTTCTTT.

The V call is TRBV2, the J call TRBJ1-5, with 7 bases fitting TRBD1. Trimming at V came to 7 bases and at J to 4 bases, leaving 16 bases not matched to a gene. The V gene's germline CDR1 is SNHLY and CDR2 FYNNEI. The CDR3 has 17 residues. The CDR3 loop reads CASTATLTGDFNQPQHF. CDR3 bases: TGTGCCAGCACGGCGACTTTAACAGGGGATTTTAATCAGCCCCAGCATTTT.

The chain recombines TRBV3-1 (or the pseudogene TRBV3-2) with TRBJ2-7, with 8 bases lining up with TRBD1. CDR1 is LGHDT and CDR2 is YNNKEL in the germline V gene (reference sequence). J gave up 0 bases and V 4 bases, and 5 bases lay outside the gene matches. This CDR3 region has 15 residues. This chain's CDR3 is CASSLDRALSYEQYF. The CDR3 coding sequence is TGTGCCAGCAGCCTGGACAGGGCTCTCTCCTACGAGCAGTACTTC.

The chain links TRBV7-9 to TRBJ2-7, with 9 positions matching TRBD1. Germline values: CDR1 SEHNR, CDR2 FQNEAQ (reference sequence). The J segment lost 12 bases and the V segment lost 4 bases, leaving 10 bases of the junction unmatched. The CDR3 runs 13 residues. The CDR3 coding sequence is TGTGCCAGCAGCTCTGGGGGGGGACAGGGTCGGTACTTC. Translating it yields CASSSGGGQGRYF.

In DNA form, the CDR3 reads TGTGCCAGCATTTCACGTCGGCCAGGGAAGAGCTCCTACAATGAGCAGTTCTTC. Its protein is CASISRRPGKSSYNEQFF. V is TRBV28 and J is TRBJ2-1, with TRBD1 as a possible D gene (5 bases). Trimming took off 7 bases at V and 0 bases at J, with 22 bases between the two ends. In germline, CDR1 is MDHEN, CDR2 SYDVKM. The CDR3 runs to 18 residues. The variable domain in full, with the rest retrieved from reference TRBV28 and TRBJ2-1, is DVKVTQSSRYLVKRTGEKVFLECVQDMDHENMFWYRQDPGLGLRLIYFSYDVKMKEKGDIPEGYSVSREKKERFSLILESASTNQTSMYLCASISRRPGKSSYNEQFFGPGTRLTVL.

This clone was seen a single time. This chain connects TRBV6-5 to TRBJ1-6, with D unclear. CDR1 and CDR2 from the germline V gene are MNHEY and SVGAGI. This CDR3 has 15 residues. Trimming stripped 8 bases from V and 6 bases from J, with 17 bases between. CDR3 in DNA: TGTGCCAGCCGATCGCCAGGACTTTCTAATTCACCCCTCCACTTT. This gives the protein CASRSPGLSNSPLHF.